This TCR beta chain derives from a study of blood T cell repertoires in COVID-19. Study overall: Material from acute and convalescent COVID-19 was sourced from the United States, Italy and Spain.

Original processing notes: It was from reference gene primer amplification that nucleated cell counts were estimated. Sequenced by immunoSEQ multiplex PCR; TCRdb stores in-frame clones only, minus some. For V, J and clone size, that table is used; D and trimming come from the DNA. The table includes fewer than 350,000 clones, around 88% detected once. The CDR3 has 14 amino acids. CDR1 is MNHEY, CDR2 SMNVEV, per germline (reference sequence). V lost 0 bases and J lost 7, with 7 bases in between. The gene calls are TRBV27 and TRBJ2-6, with D uncertain. This TCR was sampled from a woman aged 30 to 39 who had recovered from COVID-19. Sequenced: peripheral blood. CDR3 in DNA: TGTGCCAGCAGTTTATCGGGCTTAGCCAACGTCCTGACTTTC. The encoded protein is CASSLSGLANVLTF.